This T cell receptor beta chain was profiled in a study of blood T cells in healthy people across ages. Whole-study findings and limits: Compared with aged donors, long-lived donors showed fewer expanded clones, suggesting selection. TCR beta diversity, measured per million T cells, fell in a roughly linear way with age.

Germline V CDR1 and CDR2: SNHLY, FYNNEI. Trimming left V 3 bases short and J 13 bases short, with 10 bases between. The CDR3 runs to 11 residues. In terms of origin and age, donors were healthy Caucasian individuals from Russia aged about 6 to 100. The authors ran a second PCR of 7 to 11 cycles using a sample-barcoded 5' primer and a J-beta primer mix. TCRdb reanalysed the 5' RACE reads using MiXCR and keeps one entry per CDR3 protein. The table shows hundreds of thousands of distinct CDR3 sequences, with 58% occurring only once. This clonotype was observed a handful of times. The target antigen is unknown.

Sequencing used blood. This chain uses TRBV2 with TRBJ2-1; tentative D call: TRBD2 (6 bases). This clonotype originated in a man aged 55-75 years in good health. CDR3 nucleotide sequence: TGTGCCAGCAGTGAGAGGGACTCTCAGTTCTTC. Translation: CASSERDSQFF.